This T cell receptor (beta chain) was obtained from a study of shared clonotypes between healthy human individuals. Turning to the study itself: A donor's plate count was three for CD4 naive and three for CD4 memory; CD8 naive had two and CD8 memory one.

Deep-level settings were used for running the assay. Profiling relied on immunoSEQ multiplex PCR, and the TCRdb table lists in-frame clones only, not all of them. The data show around 1.6 million clones, with 95% to 99% seen just once and about 0.42% held by the top ten. Concerning this clone itself: The antigen is not known.

Study-wide points: The naive CD4 repertoires of a handful of donors were compared, and approximately 5% of clonotypes were shared. Rarefaction showed that sequencing of sorted subsets was incomplete (despite large depth).

V trimming: 4 bases; J trimming: 0 bases; junction bases outside the gene matches: 6. CDR3 length: 16 amino acids. Germline V gene lookup returns CDR1 SGHRS and CDR2 YFSETQ. This TCR came from a man aged 25 to 40 in good health. The source material was naive CD4+ T cells sorted from blood. The subset denotes: CD45RA+ positively selected. This chain uses TRBV5-1 with TRBJ2-5, with 10 nucleotides matching TRBD2. For the CDR3, the DNA is TGCGCCAGCAGCGCCGGGACTAGCGTATACCAAGAGACCCAGTACTTC. This gives the protein CASSAGTSVYQETQYF. The full variable domain, in which reference TRBV5-1 and TRBJ2-5 provide the parts outside the CDR3, is KAGVTQTPRYLIKTRGQQVTLSCSPISGHRSVSWYQQTPGQGLQFLFEYFSETQRNKGNFPGRFSGRQFSNSRSEMNVSTLELGDSALYLCASSAGTSVYQETQYFGPGTRLLVL.